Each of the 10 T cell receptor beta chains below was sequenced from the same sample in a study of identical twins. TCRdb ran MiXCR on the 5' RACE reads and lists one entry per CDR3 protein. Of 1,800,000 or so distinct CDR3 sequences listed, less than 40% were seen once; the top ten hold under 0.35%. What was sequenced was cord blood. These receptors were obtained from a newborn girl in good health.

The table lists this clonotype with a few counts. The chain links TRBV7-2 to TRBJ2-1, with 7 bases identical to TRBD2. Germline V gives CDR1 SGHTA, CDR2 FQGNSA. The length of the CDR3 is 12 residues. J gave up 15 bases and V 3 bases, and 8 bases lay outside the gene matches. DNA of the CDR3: TGTGCCAGCAGCTTGGAGGGAGGGTCCGCGTTCTTC. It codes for CASSLEGGSAFF. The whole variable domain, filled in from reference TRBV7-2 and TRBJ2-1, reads GAGVSQSPSNKVTEKGKDVELRCDPISGHTALYWYRQSLGQGLEFLIYFQGNSAPDKSGLPSDRFSAERTGGSVSTLTIQRTQQEDSAVYLCASSLEGGSAFFGPGTRLTVL.

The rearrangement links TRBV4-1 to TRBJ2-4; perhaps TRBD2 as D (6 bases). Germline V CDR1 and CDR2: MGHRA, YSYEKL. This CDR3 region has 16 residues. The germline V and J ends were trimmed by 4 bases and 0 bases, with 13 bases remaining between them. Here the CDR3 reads CASSRFSGVAKNIQYF. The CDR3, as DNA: TGCGCCAGCAGCCGTTTTTCGGGGGTAGCCAAAAACATTCAGTACTTC.

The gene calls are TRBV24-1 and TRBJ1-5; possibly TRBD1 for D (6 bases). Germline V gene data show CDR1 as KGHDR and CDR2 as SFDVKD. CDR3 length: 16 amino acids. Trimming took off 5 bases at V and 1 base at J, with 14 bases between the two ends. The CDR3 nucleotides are TGTGCCACCAGTGTCCAACAGGGCGGAAGCAATCAGCCCCAGCATTTT. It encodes CATSVQQGGSNQPQHF.

CDR3 DNA sequence: TGCAGTGCTAGACTGGGCGGAAACAATGAGCAGTTCTTC. It yields the protein CSARLGGNNEQFF. The genes are TRBV20-1 and TRBJ2-1; D is uncertain. This CDR3 is built from 13 residues. The V gene lost 2 bases and the J gene lost 5 bases, with 10 bases spanning the gap. Germline CDR1 is DFQATT and CDR2 is SNEGSKA (reference sequence).

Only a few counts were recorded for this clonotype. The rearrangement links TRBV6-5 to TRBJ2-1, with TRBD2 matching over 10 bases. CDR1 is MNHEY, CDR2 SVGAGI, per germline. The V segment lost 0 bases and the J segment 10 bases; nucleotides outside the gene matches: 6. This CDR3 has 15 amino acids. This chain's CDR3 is CASSYSLAGVEEQFF. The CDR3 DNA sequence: TGTGCCAGCAGTTACTCCCTAGCGGGAGTAGAGGAGCAGTTCTTC.

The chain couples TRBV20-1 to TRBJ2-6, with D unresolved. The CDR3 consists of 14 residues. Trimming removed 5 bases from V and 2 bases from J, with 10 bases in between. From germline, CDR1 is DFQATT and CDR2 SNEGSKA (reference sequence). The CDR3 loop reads CSAVGSTGANVLTF. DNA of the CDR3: TGCAGTGCTGTGGGGTCGACTGGGGCCAACGTCCTGACTTTC.

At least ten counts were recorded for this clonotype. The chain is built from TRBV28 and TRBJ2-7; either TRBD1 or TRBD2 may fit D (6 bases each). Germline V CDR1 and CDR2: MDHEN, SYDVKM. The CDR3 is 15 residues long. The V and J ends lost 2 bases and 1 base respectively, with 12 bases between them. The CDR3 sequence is CASSLGGLSSYEQYF. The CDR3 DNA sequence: TGTGCCAGCAGTTTAGGGGGGCTTTCATCCTACGAGCAGTACTTC.

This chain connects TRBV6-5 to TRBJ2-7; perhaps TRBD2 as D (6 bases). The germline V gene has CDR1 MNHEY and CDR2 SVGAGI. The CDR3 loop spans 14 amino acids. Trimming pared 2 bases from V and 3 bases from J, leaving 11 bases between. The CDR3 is CASSYEWTNYEQYF. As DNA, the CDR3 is TGTGCCAGCAGTTACGAGTGGACTAACTACGAGCAGTACTTC.

The DNA for the CDR3 is TGTGCCAGCTCAGAAAGAAAGGGGACTAATCAGCCCCAGCATTTT. Its protein is CASSERKGTNQPQHF. The genes are TRBV18 and TRBJ1-5, with D possibly being TRBD1 (5 bases). Trimming stripped 5 bases from V and 4 bases from J, with 15 bases between. In germline, CDR1 is KGHSH, CDR2 LQKENI. CDR3 size: 15 residues. The full variable domain, rest sourced from reference TRBV18 and TRBJ1-5, is NAGVMQNPRHLVRRRGQEARLRCSPMKGHSHVYWYRQLPEEGLKFMVYLQKENIIDESGMPKERFSAEFPKEGPSILRIQQVVRGDSAAYFCASSERKGTNQPQHFGDGTRLSIL.

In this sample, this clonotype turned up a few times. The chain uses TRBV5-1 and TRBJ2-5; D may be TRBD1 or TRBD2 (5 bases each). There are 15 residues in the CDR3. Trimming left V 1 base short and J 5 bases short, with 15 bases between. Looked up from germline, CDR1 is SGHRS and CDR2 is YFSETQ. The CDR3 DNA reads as TGCGCCAGCAGCTTGCCTGGGACCCAAAGGGAGACCCAGTACTTC. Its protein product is CASSLPGTQRETQYF.